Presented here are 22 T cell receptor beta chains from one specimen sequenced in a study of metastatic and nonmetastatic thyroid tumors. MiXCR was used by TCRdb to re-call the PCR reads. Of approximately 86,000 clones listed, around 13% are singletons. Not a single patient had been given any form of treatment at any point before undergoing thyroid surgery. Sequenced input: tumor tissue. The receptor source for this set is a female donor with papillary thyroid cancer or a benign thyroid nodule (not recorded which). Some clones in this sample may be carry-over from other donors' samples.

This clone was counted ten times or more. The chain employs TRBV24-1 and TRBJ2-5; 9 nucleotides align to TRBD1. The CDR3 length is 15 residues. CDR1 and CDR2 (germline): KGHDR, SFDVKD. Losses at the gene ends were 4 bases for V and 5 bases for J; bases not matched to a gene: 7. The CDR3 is CATSDGQGLGETQYF. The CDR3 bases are TGTGCCACCAGTGACGGACAGGGGTTGGGGGAGACCCAGTACTTC.

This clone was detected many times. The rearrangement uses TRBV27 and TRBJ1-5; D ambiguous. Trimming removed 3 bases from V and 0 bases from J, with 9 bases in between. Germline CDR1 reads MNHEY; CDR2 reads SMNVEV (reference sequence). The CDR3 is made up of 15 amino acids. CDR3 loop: CASSLRGYSNQPQHF. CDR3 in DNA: TGTGCCAGCAGTTTGAGAGGGTATAGCAATCAGCCCCAGCATTTT.

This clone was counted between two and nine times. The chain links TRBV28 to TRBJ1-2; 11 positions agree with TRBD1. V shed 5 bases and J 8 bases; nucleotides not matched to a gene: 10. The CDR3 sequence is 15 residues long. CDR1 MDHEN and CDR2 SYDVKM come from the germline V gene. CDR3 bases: TGTGCCAGCAGTGACCCAGGACAGGGGGCGGAAGGCTACACCTTC. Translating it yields CASSDPGQGAEGYTF.

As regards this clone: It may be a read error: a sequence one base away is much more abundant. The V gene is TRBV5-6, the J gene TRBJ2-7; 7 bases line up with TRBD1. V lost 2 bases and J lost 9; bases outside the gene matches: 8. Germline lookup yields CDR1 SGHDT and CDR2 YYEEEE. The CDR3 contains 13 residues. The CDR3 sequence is CASSFSTGNAQYF. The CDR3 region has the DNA TGTGCCAGCAGCTTTTCGACAGGGAATGCGCAGTACTTC.

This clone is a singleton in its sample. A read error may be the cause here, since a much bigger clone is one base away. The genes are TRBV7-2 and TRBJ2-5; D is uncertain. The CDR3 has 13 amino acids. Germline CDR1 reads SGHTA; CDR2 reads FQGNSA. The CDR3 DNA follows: TGTGCCAGCATCTTAGTAGCTCAAGAGACCCAGTACTTC. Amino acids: CASILVAQETQYF.

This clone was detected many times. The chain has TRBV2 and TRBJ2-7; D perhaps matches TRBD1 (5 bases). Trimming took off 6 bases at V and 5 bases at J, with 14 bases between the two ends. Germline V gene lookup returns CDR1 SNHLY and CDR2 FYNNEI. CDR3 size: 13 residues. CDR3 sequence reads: CASSSQGRNEQYF. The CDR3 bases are TGTGCCAGCAGCTCTCAGGGTAGGAACGAGCAGTACTTC.

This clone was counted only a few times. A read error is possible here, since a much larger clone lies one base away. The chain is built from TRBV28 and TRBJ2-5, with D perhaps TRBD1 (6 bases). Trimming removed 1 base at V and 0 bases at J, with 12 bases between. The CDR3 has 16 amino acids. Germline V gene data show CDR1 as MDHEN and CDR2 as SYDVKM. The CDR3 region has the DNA TGTGCCAGCAGTTTATTAGGACAGAGCTACCAAGAGACCCAGTACTTC. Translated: CASSLLGQSYQETQYF.

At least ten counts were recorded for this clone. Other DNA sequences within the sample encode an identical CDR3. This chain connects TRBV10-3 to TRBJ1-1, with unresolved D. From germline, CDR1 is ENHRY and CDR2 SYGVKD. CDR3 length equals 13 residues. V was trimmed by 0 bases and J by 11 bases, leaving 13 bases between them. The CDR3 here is CAISESASRGAFF. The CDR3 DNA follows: TGTGCCATCAGTGAGTCCGCCAGTCGAGGGGCTTTCTTT.

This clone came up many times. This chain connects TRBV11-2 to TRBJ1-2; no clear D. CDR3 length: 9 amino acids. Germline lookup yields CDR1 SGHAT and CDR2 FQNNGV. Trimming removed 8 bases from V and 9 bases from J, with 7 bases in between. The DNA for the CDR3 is TGTGCCAGCGGTTCGCGCTACACCTTC. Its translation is CASGSRYTF.

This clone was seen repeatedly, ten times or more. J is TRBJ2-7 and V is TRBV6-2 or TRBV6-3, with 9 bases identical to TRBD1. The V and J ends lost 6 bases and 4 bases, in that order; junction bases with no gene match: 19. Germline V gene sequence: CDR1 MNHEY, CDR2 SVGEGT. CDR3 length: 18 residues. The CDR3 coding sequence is TGTGCCAGCAGCCGCCGGGACAGGGTGGTGTGGACAACTTACGAGCAGTACTTC. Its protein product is CASSRRDRVVWTTYEQYF.

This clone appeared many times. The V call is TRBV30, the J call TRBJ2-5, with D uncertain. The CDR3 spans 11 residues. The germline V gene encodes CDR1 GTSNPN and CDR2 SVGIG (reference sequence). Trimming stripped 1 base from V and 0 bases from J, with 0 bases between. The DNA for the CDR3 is TGTGCCTGGAGTGACCAAGAGACCCAGTACTTC. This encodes CAWSDQETQYF.

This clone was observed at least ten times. The CDR3 sequence is CASRFRDGEAFF. CDR3 nucleotide sequence: TGTGCCAGCCGATTCCGGGACGGGGAAGCTTTCTTT. This chain uses TRBV3-1 with TRBJ1-1, with a tentative D call TRBD1 (5 bases). V lost 8 bases and J lost 8, with 15 bases in between. Germline CDR1 and CDR2: LGHDT and YNNKEL (reference sequence). This CDR3 has 12 amino acids.

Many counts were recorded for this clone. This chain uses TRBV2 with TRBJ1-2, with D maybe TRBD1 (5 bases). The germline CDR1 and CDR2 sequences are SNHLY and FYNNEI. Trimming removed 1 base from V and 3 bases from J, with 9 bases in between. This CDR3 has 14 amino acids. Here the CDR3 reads CASSEDRTHYGYTF. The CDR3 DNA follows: TGTGCCAGCAGTGAAGACAGGACGCACTATGGCTACACCTTC.

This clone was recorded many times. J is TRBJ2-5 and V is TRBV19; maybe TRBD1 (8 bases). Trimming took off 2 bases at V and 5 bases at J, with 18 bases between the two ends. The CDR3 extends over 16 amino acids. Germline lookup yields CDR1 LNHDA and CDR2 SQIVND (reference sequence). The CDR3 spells CASSISANRGGETQYF. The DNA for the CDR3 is TGTGCCAGTAGTATATCCGCTAACAGGGGGGGGGAGACCCAGTACTTC.

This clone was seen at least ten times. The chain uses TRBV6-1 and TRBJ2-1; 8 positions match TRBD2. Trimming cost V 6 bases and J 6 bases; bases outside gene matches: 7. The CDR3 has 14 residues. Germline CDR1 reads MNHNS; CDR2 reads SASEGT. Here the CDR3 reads CASSPIGGGNEQFF. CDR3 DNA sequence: TGTGCCAGCAGCCCAATCGGGGGGGGCAATGAGCAGTTCTTC.

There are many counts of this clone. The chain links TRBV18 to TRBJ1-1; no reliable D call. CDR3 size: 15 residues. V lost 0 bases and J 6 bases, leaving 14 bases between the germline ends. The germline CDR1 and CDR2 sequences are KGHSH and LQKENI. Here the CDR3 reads CASSPPSAGLAEAFF. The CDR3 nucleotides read TGTGCCAGCTCACCACCGTCGGCCGGGCTGGCTGAAGCTTTCTTT.

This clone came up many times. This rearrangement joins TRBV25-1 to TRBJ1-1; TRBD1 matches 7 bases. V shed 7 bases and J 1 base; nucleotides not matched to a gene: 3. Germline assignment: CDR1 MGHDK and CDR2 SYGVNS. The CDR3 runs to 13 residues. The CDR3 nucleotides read TGTGCCAGCATCGGGGACAGGAACACTGAAGCTTTCTTT. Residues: CASIGDRNTEAFF.

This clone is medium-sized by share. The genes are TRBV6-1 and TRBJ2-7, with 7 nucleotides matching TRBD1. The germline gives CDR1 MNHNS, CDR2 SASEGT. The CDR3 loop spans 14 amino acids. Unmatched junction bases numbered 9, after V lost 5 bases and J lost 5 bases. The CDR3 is CASSKGRGPDEQYF. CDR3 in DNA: TGTGCCAGCAGTAAGGGTAGGGGGCCCGACGAGCAGTACTTC.

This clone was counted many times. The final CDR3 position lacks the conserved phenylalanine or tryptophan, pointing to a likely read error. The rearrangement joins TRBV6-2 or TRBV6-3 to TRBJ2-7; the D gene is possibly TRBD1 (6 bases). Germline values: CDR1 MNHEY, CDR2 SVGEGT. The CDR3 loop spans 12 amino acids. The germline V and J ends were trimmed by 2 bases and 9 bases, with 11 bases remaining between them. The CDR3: CASSYAGVGQYS. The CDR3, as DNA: TGTGCCAGCAGTTACGCAGGGGTAGGGCAGTACTCC.

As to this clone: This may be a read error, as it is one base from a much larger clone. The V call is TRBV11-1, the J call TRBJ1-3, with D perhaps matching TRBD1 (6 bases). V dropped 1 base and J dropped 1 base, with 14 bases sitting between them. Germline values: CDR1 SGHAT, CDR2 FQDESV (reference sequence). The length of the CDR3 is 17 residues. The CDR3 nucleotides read TGTGCCAGCAGCTTAGAGACAGGTGCAAAATCTGGAAACACCATATATTTT. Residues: CASSLETGAKSGNTIYF. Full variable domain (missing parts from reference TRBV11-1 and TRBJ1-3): EAEVAQSPRYKITEKSQAVAFWCDPISGHATLYWYRQILGQGPELLVQFQDESVVDDSQLPKDRFSAERLKGVDSTLKIQPAELGDSAMYLCASSLETGAKSGNTIYFGEGSWLTVV.

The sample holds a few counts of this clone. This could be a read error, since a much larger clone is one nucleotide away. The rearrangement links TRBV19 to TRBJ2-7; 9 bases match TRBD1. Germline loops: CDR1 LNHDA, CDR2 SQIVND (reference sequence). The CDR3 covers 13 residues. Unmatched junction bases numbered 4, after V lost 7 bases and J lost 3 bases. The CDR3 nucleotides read TGTGCCAGTATCCCGACAGGGGGCTACGAGCAGTACTTC. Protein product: CASIPTGGYEQYF.

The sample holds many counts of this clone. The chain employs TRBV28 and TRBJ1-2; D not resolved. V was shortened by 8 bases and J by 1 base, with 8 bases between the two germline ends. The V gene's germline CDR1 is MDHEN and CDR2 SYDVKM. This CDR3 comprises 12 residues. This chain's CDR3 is CASGILNYGYTF. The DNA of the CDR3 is TGTGCCAGCGGGATACTTAACTATGGCTACACCTTC.